Sequencing of this TCR beta chain was carried out in a study of T cells in narcolepsy. Study outcomes and limitations: Blood of same and different patients, but not healthy controls, reportedly held recurring autoreactive clonotypes.

This clone was counted between two and nine times. Its matching antigen is unknown. Generated by immunoSEQ multiplex PCR, the TCRdb table keeps only in-frame clones and is missing some. This table has tens of thousands of clones, approximately 84% appearing once. Trimming removed 5 bases at V and 3 bases at J, with 15 bases between. The CDR3 totals 15 residues. Germline assignment: CDR1 LNHDA and CDR2 SQIVND (reference sequence). The specimen sequenced was CD45RA- memory CD4+ T cells from PBMCs. The rearrangement joins TRBV19 to TRBJ2-3; D is possibly TRBD1 (6 bases). The clonotype comes from a human donor with narcolepsy. CDR3: CASSVRGFSTDTQYF. Here the CDR3 DNA reads TGTGCCAGTAGTGTTAGGGGGTTCTCGACAGATACGCAGTATTTT.